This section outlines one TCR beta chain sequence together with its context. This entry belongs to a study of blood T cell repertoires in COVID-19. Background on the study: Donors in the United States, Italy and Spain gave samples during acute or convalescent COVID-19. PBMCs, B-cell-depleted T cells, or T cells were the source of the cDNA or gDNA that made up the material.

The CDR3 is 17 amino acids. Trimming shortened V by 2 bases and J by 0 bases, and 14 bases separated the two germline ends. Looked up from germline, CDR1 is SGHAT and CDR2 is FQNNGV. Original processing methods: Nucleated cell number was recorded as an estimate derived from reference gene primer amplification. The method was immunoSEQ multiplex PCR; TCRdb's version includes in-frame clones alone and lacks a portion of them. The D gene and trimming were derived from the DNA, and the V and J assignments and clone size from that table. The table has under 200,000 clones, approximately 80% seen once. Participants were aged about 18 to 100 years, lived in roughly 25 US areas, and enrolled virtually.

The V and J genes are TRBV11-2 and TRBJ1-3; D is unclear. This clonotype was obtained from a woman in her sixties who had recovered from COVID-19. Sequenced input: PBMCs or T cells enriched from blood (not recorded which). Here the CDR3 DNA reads TGTGCCAGCAGCTTAACCATGGCCTCCAGCTCTGGAAACACCATATATTTT. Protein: CASSLTMASSSGNTIYF.